This T cell receptor (beta chain) comes out of a study of cytomegalovirus exposure and HLA in healthy donors. Comments on this clone: Its target is not known.

The CDR3 totals 14 residues. Germline V gene sequence: CDR1 LNHDA, CDR2 SQIVND (reference sequence). V lost 1 base and J 7 bases, leaving 11 bases between the germline ends. PCR employed 60 Vbeta and 13 Jbeta primers. Assay: immunoSEQ multiplex PCR; the TCRdb copy retains only in-frame clones and omits some. The sample has about 110,000 clones; 65% to 90% are singletons. Findings and limits, study-wide: In a later analysis, TCR beta V- and J-gene trimming showed a link to a missense DCLRE1C variant. Association of roughly 18,000 TCR beta sequences with HLA alleles was found at 0.05 false discovery rate in a later analysis.

This chain links TRBV19 with TRBJ1-5, with D hard to call. The sequencing input was PBMCs. The source is a man between 45 and 60 years old in good health and CMV-seronegative. The CDR3 here is CASSIAGERQPQHF. The CDR3 DNA reads TGTGCCAGTAGTATAGCCGGGGAACGACAGCCCCAGCATTTT.